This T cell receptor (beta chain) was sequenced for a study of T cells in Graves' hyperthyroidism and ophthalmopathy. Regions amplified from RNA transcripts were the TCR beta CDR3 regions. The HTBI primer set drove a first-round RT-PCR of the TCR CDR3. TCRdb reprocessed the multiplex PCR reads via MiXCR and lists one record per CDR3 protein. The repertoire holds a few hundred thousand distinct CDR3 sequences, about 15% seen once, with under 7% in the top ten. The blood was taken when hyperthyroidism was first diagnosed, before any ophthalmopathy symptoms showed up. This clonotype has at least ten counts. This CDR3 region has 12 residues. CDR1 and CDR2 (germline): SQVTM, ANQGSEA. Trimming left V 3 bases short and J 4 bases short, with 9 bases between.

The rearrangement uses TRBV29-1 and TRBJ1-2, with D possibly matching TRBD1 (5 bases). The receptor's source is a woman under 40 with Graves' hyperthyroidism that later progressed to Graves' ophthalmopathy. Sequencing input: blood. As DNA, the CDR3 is TGCAGCGTTGACTCCGGGGCCTATGGCTACACCTTC. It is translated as CSVDSGAYGYTF.